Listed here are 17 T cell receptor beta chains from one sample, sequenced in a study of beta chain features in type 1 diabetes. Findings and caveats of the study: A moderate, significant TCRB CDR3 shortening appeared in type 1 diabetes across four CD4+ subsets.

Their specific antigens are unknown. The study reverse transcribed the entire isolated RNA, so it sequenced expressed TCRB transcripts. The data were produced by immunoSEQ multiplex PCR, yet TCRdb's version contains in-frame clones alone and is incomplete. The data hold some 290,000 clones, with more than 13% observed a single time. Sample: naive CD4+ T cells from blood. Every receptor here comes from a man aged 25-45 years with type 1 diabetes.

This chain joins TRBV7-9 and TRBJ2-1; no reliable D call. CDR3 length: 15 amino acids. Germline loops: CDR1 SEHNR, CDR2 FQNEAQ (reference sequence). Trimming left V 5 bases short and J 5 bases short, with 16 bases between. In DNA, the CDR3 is TGTGCCAGCAGCGTCCGAGAGGTCCGCCACAATGAGCAGTTCTTC. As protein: CASSVREVRHNEQFF.

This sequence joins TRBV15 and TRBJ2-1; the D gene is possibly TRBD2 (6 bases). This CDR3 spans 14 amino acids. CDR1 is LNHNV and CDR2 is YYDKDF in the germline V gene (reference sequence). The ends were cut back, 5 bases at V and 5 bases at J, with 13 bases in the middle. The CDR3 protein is CATSVRESDNEQFF. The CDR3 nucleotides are TGTGCCACCAGCGTCCGGGAGTCCGACAATGAGCAGTTCTTC. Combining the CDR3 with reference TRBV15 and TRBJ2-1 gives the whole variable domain DAMVIQNPRYQVTQFGKPVTLSCSQTLNHNVMYWYQQKSSQAPKLLFHYYDKDFNNEADTPDNFQSRRPNTSFCFLDIRSPGLGDTAMYLCATSVRESDNEQFFGPGTRLTVL.

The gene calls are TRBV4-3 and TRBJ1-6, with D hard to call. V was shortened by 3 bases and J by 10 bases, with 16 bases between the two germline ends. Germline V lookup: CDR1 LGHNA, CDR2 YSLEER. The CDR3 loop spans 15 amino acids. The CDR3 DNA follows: TGCGCCAGCAGCCATGGAATAGGAGGGTTCTCACCCCTCCACTTT. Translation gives CASSHGIGGFSPLHF.

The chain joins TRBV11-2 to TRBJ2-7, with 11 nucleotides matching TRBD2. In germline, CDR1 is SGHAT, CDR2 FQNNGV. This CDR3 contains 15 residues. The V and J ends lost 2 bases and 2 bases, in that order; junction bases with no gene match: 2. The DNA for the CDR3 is TGTGCCAGCAGCTTAACTAGCGGGAGCGCCTACGAGCAGTACTTC. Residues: CASSLTSGSAYEQYF.

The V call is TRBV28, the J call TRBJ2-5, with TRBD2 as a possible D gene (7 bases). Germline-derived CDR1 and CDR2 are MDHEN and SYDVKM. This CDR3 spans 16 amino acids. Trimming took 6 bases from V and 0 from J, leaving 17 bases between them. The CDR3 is CASSPGGGEYQETQYF. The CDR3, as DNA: TGTGCCAGCAGCCCAGGAGGGGGGGAGTACCAAGAGACCCAGTACTTC.

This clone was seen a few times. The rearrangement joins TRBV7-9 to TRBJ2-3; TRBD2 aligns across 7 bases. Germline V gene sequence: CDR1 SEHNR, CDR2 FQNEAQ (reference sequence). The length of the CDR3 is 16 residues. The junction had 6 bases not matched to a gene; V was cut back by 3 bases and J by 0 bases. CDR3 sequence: CASSLGWRGSTDTQYF. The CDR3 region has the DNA TGTGCCAGCAGCTTGGGGTGGCGGGGGAGCACAGATACGCAGTATTTT.

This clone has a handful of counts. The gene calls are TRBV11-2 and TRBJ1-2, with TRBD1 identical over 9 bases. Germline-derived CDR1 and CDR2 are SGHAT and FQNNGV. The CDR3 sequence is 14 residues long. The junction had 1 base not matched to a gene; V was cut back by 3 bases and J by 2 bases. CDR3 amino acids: CASSFGTGNYGYTF. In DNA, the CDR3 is TGTGCCAGCAGCTTCGGGACAGGGAACTATGGCTACACCTTC.

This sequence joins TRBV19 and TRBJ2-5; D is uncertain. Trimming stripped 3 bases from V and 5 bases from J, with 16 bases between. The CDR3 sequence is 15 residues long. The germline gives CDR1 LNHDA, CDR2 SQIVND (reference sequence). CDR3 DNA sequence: TGTGCCAGTAGTATCACGAGTTTTGGAGATGAGACCCAGTACTTC. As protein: CASSITSFGDETQYF.

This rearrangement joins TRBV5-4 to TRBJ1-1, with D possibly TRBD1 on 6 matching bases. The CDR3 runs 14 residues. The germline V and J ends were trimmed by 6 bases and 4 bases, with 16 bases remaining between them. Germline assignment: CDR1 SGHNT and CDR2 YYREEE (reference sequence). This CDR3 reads CASIPNTGSTEAFF. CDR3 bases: TGTGCCAGCATACCAAATACAGGGAGCACTGAAGCTTTCTTT.

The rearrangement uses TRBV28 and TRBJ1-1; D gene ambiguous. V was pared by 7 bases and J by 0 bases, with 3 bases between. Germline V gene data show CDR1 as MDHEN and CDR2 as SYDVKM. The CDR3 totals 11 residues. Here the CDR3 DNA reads TGTGCCAGCATCTTGAACACTGAAGCTTTCTTT. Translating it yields CASILNTEAFF.

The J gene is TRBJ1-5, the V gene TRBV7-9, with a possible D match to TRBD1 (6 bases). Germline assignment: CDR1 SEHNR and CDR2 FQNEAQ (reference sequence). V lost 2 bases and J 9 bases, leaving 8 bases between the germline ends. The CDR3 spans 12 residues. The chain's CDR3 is CASSLRGLPQHF. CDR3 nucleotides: TGTGCCAGCAGCTTAAGGGGGTTGCCCCAGCATTTT.

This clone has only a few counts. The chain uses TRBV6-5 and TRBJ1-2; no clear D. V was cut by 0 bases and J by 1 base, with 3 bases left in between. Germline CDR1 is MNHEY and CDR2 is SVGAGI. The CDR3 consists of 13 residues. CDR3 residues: CASSYSYNYGYTF. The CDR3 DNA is TGTGCCAGCAGTTACTCTTATAACTATGGCTACACCTTC.

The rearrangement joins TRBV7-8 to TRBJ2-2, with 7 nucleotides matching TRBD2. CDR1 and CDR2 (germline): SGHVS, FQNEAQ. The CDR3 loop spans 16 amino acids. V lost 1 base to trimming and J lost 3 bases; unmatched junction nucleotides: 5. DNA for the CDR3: TGTGCCAGCAGCTTAGATCCGCGGGAGTACACCGGGGAGCTGTTTTTT. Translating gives CASSLDPREYTGELFF.

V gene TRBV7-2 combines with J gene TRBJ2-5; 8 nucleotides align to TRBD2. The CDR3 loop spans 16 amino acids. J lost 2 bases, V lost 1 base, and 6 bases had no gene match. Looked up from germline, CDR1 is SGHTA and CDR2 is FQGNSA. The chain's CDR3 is CASSLGLALLQETQYF. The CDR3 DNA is TGTGCCAGCAGCTTAGGACTAGCGCTTTTACAAGAGACCCAGTACTTC.

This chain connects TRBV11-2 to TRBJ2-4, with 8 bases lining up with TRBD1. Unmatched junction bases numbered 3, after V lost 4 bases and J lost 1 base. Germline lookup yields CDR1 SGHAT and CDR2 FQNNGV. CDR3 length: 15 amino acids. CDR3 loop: CASSSQGAAKNIQYF. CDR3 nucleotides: TGTGCCAGCAGCTCCCAGGGGGCTGCCAAAAACATTCAGTACTTC. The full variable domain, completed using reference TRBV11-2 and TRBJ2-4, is EAGVAQSPRYKIIEKRQSVAFWCNPISGHATLYWYQQILGQGPKLLIQFQNNGVVDDSQLPKDRFSAERLKGVDSTLKIQPAKLEDSAVYLCASSSQGAAKNIQYFGAGTRLSVL.

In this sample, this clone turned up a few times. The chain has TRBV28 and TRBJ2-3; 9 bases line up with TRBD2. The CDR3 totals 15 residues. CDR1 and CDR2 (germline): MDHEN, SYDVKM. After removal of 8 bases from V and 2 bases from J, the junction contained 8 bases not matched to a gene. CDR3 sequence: CASLGASGNTDTQYF. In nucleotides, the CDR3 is TGTGCCAGCCTAGGGGCTAGCGGGAACACAGATACGCAGTATTTT.

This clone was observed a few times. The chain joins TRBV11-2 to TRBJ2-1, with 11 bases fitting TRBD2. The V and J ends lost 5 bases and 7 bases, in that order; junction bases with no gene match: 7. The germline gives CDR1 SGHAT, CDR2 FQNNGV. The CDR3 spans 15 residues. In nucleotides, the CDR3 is TGTGCCAGCAGCCTGACTAGCGGGATAGAAAATGAGCAGTTCTTC. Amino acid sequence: CASSLTSGIENEQFF.